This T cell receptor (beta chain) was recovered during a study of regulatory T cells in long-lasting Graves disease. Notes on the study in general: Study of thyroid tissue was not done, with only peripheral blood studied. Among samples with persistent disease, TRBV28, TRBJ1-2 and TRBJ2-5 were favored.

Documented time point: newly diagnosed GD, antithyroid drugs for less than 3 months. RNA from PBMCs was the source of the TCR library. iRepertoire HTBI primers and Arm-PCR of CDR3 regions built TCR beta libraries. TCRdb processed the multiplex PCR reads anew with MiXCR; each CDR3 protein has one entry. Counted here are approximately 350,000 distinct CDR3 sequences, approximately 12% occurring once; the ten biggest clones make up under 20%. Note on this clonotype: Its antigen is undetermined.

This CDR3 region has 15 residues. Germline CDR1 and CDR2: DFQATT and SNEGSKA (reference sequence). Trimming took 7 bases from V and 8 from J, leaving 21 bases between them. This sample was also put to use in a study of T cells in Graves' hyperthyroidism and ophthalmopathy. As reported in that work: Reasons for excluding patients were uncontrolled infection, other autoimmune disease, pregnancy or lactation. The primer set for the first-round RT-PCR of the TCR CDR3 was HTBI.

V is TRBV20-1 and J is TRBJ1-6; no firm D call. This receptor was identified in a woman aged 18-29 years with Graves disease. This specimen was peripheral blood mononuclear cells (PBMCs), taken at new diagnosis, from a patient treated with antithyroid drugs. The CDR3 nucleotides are TGCAGTGGGGGTATTCTCCTCTCGAGGGATTCACCCCTCCACTTT. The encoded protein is CSGGILLSRDSPLHF.